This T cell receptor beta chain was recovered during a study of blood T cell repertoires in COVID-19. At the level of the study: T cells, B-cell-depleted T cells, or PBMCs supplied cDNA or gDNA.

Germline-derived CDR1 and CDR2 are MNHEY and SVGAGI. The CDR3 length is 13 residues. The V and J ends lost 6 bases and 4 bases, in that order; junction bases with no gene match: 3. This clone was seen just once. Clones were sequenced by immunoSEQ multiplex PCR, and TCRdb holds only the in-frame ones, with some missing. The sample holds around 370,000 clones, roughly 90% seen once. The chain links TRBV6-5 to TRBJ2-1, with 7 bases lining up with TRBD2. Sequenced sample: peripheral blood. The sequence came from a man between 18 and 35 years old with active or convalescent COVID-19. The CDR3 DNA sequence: TGTGCCAGCAGAGGCGGGAGATACAATGAGCAGTTCTTC. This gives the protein CASRGGRYNEQFF.